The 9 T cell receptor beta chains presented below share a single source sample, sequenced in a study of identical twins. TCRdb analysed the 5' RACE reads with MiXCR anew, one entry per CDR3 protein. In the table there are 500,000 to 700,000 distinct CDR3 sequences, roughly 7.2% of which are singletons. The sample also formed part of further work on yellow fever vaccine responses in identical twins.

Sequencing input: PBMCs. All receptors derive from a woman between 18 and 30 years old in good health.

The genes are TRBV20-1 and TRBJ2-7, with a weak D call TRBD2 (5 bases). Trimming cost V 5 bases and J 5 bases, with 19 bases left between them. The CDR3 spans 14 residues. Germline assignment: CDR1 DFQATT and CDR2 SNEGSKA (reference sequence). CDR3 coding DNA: TGCAGTGCTGTCCAAGCGAGGGTTGGGCACGAGCAGTACTTC. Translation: CSAVQARVGHEQYF.

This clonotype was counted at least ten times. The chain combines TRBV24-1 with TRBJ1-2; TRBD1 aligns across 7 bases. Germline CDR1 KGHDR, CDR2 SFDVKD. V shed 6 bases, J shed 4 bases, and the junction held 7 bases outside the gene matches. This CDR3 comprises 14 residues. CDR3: CATSNRDSLYGYTF. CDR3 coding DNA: TGTGCCACCAGTAACCGGGACAGCCTCTATGGCTACACCTTC.

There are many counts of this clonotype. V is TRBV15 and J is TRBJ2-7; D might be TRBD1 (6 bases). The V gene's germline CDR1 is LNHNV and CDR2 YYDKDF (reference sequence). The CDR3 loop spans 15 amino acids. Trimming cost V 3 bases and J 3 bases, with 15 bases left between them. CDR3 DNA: TGTGCCACCAGCAGTGGTTGGGGGCTCGGCTACGAGCAGTACTTC. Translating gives CATSSGWGLGYEQYF.

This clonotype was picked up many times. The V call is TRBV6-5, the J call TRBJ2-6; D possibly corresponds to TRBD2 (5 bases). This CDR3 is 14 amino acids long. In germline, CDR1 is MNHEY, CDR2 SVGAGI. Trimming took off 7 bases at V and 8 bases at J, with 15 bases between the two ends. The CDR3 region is CASTNRGSSNVLTF. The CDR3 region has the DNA TGTGCCAGCACTAATCGAGGGAGTTCCAACGTCCTGACTTTC.

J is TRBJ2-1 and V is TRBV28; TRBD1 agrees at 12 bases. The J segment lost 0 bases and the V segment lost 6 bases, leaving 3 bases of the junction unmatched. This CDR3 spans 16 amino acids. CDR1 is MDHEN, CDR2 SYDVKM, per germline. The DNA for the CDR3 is TGTGCCAGCAGCGGGACAGGGGGCGCCTCCTACAATGAGCAGTTCTTC. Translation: CASSGTGGASYNEQFF.

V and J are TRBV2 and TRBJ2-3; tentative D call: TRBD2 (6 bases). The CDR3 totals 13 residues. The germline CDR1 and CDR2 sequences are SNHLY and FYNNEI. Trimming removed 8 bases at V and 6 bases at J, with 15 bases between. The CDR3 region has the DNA TGTGCCAGCTCCCGTGAGGCGGGGGATACGCAGTATTTT. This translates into CASSREAGDTQYF.

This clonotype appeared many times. CDR3 sequence (DNA): TGTGCCATCAGTGAGCCTACCCTAGCGGGGGGTAGCAATGAGCAGTTCTTC. Translation gives CAISEPTLAGGSNEQFF. The rearrangement joins TRBV10-3 to TRBJ2-1, with 11 bases fitting TRBD2. In germline, CDR1 is ENHRY, CDR2 SYGVKD. The length of the CDR3 is 17 residues. Trimming cost V 2 bases and J 6 bases; bases outside gene matches: 9.

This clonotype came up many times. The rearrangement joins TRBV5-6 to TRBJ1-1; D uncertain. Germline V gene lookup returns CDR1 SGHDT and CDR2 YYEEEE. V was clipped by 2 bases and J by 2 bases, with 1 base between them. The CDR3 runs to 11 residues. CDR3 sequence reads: CASSFNTEAFF. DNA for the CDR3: TGTGCCAGCAGCTTTAACACTGAAGCTTTCTTT. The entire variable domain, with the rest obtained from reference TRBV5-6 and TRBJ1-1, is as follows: DAGVTQSPTHLIKTRGQQVTLRCSPKSGHDTVSWYQQALGQGPQFIFQYYEEEERQRGNFPDRFSGHQFPNYSSELNVNALLLGDSALYLCASSFNTEAFFGQGTRLTVV.

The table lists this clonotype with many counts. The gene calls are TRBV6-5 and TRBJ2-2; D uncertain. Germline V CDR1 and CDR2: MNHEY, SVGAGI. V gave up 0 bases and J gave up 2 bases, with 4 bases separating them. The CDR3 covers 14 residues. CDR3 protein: CASSYSGNTGELFF. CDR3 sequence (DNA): TGTGCCAGCAGTTACTCGGGCAACACCGGGGAGCTGTTTTTT.